This record covers a single TCR beta chain. Its antigen is unknown. Sorting defined conventional CD4 T cells as CD4+CD127+. Clones were read by immunoSEQ multiplex PCR, and TCRdb kept only the in-frame ones, dropping some. The sample shows 20,000 to 25,000 clones, roughly 98% of them seen only once. This record belongs to a study of B cell selection in AIRE deficiency. Study findings and constraints: Healthy donors alone shared approximately 30% of approximately 3,500 Treg sequences; patients alone about 10%. About 29% of healthy-shared Treg sequences were found among patient Tconv cells.

This receptor was identified in a human donor with AIRE deficiency. The specimen was conventional CD4+ T cells sorted from PBMCs.

For the CDR3, the DNA is TGTGCCAGCAGTTCCTCCGACTTGACGGAGACGGTCTTTGGCTACACCTTC. Its translation is CASSSSDLTETVFGYTF. J is TRBJ1-2 and V is TRBV28, with D unresolved. V gave up 4 bases and J gave up 7 bases, with 25 bases separating them. This CDR3 spans 17 amino acids. CDR1 is MDHEN, CDR2 SYDVKM, per germline.